This T cell receptor (beta chain) was documented in a study of cytomegalovirus exposure and HLA in healthy donors. General study findings and limits: Cytomegalovirus-associated TCR beta chains were listed, numbering roughly 150. Reports indicate that TCR beta sequences accurately predicted the HLA-A and HLA-B alleles of most subjects. With later analysis, a missense DCLRE1C variant became linked to TCR beta V- and J-gene trimming.

CDR1 SGHRS and CDR2 YFSETQ come from the germline V gene. The CDR3 is made up of 15 amino acids. V gave up 4 bases and J gave up 2 bases, with 14 bases separating them. PCR was performed using 60 Vbeta and 13 Jbeta primers. Only in-frame clones appear in the TCRdb table, and some are missing; sequencing was by immunoSEQ multiplex PCR. The table has approximately 150,000 clones, 76% seen once. Of note for this clone: Its specificity is unknown.

V is TRBV5-1 and J is TRBJ2-3, with D possibly being TRBD2 (6 bases). The receptor's source is a woman aged 40 to 49 in good health and CMV-seronegative. Sequencing input: PBMCs. CDR3 sequence: CASSTGTSYTDTQYF. The CDR3 DNA reads as TGCGCCAGCAGCACGGGGACTTCCTACACAGATACGCAGTATTTT.